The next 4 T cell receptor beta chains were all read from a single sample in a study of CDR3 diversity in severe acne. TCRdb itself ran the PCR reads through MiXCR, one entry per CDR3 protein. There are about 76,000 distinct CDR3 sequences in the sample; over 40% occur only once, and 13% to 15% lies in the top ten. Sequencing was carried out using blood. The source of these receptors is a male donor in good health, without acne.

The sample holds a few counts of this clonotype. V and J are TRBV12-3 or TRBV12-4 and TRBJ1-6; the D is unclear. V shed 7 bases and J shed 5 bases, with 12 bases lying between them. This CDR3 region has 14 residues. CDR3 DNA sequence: TGTGCCAGCACCCTAGACACAGATAATTCACCCCTCCACTTT. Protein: CASTLDTDNSPLHF.

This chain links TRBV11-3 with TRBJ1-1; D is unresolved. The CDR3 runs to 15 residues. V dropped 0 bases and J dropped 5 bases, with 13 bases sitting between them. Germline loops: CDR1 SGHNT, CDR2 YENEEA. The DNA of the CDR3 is TGTGCCAGCAGCTTAGATGGCGGGAGGGCAACTGAAGCTTTCTTT. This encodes CASSLDGGRATEAFF.

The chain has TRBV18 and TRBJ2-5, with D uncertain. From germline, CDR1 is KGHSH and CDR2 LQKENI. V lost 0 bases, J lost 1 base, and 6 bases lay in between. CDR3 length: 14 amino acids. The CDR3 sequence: CASSPPMAQETQYF. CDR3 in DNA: TGTGCCAGCTCACCACCGATGGCCCAAGAGACCCAGTACTTC.

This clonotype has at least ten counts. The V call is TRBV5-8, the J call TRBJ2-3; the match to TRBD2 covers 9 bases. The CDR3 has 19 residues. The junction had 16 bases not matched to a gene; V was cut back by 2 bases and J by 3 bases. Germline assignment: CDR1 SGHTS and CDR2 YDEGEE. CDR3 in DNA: TGTGCCAGCAGCTTTAAATTGGCGGGAGGGGGTGTAGGGACAGATACGCAGTATTTT. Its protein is CASSFKLAGGGVGTDTQYF.